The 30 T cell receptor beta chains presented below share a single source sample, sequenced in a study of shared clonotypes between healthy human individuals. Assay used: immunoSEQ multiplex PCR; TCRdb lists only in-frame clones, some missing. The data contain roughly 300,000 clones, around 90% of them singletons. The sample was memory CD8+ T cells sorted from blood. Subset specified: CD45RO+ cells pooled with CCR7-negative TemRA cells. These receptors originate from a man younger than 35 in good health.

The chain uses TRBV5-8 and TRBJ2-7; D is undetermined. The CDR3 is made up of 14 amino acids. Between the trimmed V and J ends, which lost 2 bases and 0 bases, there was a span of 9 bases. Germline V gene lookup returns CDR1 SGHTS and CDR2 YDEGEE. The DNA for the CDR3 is TGTGCCAGCAGCTTCTTTGGCGGCTCCTACGAGCAGTACTTC. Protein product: CASSFFGGSYEQYF.

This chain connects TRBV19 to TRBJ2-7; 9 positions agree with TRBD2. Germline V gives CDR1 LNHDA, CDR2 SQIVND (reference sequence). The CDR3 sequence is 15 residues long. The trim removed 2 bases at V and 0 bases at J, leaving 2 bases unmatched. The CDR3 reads CASSILAGSSYEQYF. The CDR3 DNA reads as TGTGCCAGTAGTATACTAGCGGGAAGCTCCTACGAGCAGTACTTC.

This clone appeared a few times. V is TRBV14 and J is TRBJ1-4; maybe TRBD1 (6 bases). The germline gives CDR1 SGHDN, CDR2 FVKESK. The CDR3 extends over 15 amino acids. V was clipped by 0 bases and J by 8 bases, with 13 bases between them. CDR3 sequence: CASSQESGHLEKLFF. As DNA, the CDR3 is TGTGCCAGCAGCCAAGAATCGGGACACCTAGAAAAACTGTTTTTT.

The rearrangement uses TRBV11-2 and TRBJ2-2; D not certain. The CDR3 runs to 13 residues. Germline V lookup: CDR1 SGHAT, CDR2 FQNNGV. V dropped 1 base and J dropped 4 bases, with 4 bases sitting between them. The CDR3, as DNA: TGTGCCAGCAGCTTAGGGGGCACCGGGGAGCTGTTTTTT. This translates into CASSLGGTGELFF.

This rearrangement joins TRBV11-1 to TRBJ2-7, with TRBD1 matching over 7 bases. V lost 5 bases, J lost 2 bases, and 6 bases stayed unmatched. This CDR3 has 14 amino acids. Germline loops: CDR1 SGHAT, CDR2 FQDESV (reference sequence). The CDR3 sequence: CASSVGGRTYEQYF. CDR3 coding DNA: TGTGCCAGCAGCGTAGGGGGCCGAACCTACGAGCAGTACTTC.

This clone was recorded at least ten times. The CDR3 region has the DNA TGTGCCAGCAGCTTGGCCTCCGGGACAGGGGACAATTATGGCTACACCTTC. This sequence encodes CASSLASGTGDNYGYTF. V usage is TRBV5-4 and J usage is TRBJ1-2; the match to TRBD1 covers 10 bases. J gave up 5 bases and V 0 bases, and 10 bases lay outside the gene matches. Germline V gives CDR1 SGHNT, CDR2 YYREEE (reference sequence). This CDR3 has 17 amino acids.

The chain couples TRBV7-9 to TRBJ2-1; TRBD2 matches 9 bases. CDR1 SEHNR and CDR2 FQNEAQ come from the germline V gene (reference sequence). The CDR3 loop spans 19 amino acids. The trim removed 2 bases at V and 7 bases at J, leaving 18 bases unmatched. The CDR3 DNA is TGTGCCAGCAGCTTACCGGGCGGGAGGGCCTCTAACTCTGCAAATGAGCAGTTCTTC. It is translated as CASSLPGGRASNSANEQFF.

CDR3 sequence reads: CASSGTGTGIDEQYF. In DNA form, the CDR3 reads TGCGCCAGCAGCGGAACCGGGACAGGGATCGACGAGCAGTACTTC. The J gene is TRBJ2-7, the V gene TRBV10-2, with TRBD1 matching over 9 bases. Germline V gene sequence: CDR1 WSHSY, CDR2 SAAADI. The V segment lost 6 bases and the J segment 5 bases; nucleotides outside the gene matches: 11. CDR3 length equals 15 residues.

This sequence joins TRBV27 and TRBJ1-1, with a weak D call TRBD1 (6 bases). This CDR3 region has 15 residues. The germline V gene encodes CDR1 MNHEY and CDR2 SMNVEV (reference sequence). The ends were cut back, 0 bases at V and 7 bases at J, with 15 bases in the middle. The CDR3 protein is CASSLSATGWSEAFF. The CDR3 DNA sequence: TGTGCCAGCAGTTTATCGGCCACAGGGTGGAGTGAAGCTTTCTTT.

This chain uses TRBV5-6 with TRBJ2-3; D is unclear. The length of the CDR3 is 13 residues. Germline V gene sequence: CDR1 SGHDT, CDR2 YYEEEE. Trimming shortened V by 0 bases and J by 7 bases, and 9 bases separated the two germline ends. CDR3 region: CASSLVRLYTQYF. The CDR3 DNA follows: TGTGCCAGCAGCTTGGTTAGACTTTATACGCAGTATTTT.

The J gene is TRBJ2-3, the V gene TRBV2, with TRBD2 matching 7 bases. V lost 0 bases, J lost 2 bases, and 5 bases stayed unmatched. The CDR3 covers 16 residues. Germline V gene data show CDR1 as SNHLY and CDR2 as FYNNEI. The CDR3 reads CASSEALGGDTDTQYF. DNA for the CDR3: TGTGCCAGCAGTGAAGCGCTTGGGGGGGACACAGATACGCAGTATTTT. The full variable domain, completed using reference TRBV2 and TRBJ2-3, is EPEVTQTPSHQVTQMGQEVILRCVPISNHLYFYWYRQILGQKVEFLVSFYNNEISEKSEIFDDQFSVERPDGSNFTLKIRSTKLEDSAMYFCASSEALGGDTDTQYFGPGTRLTVL.

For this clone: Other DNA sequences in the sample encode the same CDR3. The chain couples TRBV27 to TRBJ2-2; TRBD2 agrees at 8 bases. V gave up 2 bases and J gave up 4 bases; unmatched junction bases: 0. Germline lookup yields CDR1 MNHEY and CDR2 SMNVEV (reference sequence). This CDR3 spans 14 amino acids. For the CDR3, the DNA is TGTGCCAGCAGTTTACGGGGGGGCACCGGGGAGCTGTTTTTT. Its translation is CASSLRGGTGELFF.

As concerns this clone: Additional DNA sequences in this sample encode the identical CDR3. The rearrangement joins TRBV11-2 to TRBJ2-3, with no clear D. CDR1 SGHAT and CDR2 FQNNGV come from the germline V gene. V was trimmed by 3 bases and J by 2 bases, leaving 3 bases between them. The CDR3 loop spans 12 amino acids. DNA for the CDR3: TGTGCCAGCAGCTTCATCACAGATACGCAGTATTTT. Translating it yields CASSFITDTQYF.

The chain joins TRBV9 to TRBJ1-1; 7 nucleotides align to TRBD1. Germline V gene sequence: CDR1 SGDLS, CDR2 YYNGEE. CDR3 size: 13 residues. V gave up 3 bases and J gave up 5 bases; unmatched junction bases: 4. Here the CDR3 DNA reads TGTGCCAGCAGCGAGCCGGGACAGACTGAAGCTTTCTTT. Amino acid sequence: CASSEPGQTEAFF.

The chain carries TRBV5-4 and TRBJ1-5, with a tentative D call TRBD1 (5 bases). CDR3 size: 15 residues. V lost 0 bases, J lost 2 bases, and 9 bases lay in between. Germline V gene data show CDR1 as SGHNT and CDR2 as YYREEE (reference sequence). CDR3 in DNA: TGTGCCAGCAGCTTGGGGGGGAACGGCAATCAGCCCCAGCATTTT. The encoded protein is CASSLGGNGNQPQHF.

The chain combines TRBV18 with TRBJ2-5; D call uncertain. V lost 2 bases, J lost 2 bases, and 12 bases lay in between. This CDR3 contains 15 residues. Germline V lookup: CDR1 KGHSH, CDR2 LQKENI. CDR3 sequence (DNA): TGTGCCAGCTCACCATTTGGGAACCCTCAAGAGACCCAGTACTTC. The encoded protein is CASSPFGNPQETQYF.

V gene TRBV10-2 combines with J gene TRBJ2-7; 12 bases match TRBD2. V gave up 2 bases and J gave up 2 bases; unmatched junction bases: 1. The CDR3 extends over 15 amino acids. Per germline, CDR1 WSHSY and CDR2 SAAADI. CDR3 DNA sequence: TGCGCCAGCAGTGAGGCTAGCGGGAGGGCCTACGAGCAGTACTTC. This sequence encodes CASSEASGRAYEQYF.

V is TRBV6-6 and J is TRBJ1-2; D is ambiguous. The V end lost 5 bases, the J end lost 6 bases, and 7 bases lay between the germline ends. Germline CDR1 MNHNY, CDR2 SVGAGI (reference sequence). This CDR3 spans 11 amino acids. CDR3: CASSIMNGYTF. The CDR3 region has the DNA TGTGCCAGCAGTATAATGAATGGCTACACCTTC.

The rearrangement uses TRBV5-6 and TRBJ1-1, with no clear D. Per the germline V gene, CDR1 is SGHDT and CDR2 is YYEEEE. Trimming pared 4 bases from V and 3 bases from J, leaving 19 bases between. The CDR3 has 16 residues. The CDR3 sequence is CASSPPGPQIDTEAFF. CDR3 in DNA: TGTGCCAGCAGCCCCCCCGGGCCGCAGATTGACACTGAAGCTTTCTTT.

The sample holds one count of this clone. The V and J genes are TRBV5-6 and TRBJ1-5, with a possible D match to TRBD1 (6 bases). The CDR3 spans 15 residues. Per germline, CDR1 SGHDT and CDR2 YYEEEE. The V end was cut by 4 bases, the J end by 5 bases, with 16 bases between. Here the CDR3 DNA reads TGTGCCAGCAGCCGACTGGGGGGGGCCGATCAGCCCCAGCATTTT. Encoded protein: CASSRLGGADQPQHF.

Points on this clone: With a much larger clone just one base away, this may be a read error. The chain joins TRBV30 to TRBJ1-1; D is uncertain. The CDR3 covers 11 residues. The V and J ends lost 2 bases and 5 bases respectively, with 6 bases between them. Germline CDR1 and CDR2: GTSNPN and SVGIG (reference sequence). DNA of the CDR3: TGTGCCTGGAGTCCCGCGACTGAAGCTTTCTTT. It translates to CAWSPATEAFF.

In DNA form, the CDR3 reads TGTGCCAGCAGTTTTAAGTGGGGTTCTGAAGCTTTCTTT. Protein: CASSFKWGSEAFF. V and J are TRBV27 and TRBJ1-1; unclear D gene. V lost 3 bases and J 6 bases, leaving 11 bases between the germline ends. The CDR3 extends over 13 amino acids. Per the germline V gene, CDR1 is MNHEY and CDR2 is SMNVEV (reference sequence).

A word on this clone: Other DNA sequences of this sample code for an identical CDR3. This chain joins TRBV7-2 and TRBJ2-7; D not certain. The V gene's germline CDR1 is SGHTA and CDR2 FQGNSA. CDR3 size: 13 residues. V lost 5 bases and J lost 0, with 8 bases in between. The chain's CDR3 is CASSSVSSYEQYF. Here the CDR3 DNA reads TGTGCCAGCAGCAGCGTGAGCTCCTACGAGCAGTACTTC.

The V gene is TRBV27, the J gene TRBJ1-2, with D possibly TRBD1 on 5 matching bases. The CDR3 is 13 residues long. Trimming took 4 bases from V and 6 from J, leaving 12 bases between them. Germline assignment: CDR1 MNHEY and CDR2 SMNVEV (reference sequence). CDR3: CASSSAGSNGYTF. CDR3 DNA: TGTGCCAGCAGTTCTGCAGGGTCGAATGGCTACACCTTC.

The CDR3 sequence is CASSPDRGRPNYGYTF. As DNA, the CDR3 is TGTGCCAGTAGTCCCGACCGGGGACGGCCGAACTATGGCTACACCTTC. V is TRBV19 and J is TRBJ1-2; perhaps TRBD1 as D (5 bases). Trimming stripped 5 bases from V and 2 bases from J, with 18 bases between. Looked up from germline, CDR1 is LNHDA and CDR2 is SQIVND (reference sequence). The CDR3 sequence is 16 residues long.

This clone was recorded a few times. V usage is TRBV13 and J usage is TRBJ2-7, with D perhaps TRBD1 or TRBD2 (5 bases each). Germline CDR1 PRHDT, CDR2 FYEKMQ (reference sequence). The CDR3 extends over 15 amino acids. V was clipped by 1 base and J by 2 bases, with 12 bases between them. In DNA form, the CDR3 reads TGTGCCAGCAGCTTAGAAGGGTGGGGGACCTACGAGCAGTACTTC. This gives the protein CASSLEGWGTYEQYF.

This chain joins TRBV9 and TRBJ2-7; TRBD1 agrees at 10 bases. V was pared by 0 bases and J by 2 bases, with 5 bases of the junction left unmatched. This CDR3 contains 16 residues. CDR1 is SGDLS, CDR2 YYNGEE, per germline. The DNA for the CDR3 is TGTGCCAGCAGCGTAGATGAGGGACAGGGGCCCTACGAGCAGTACTTC. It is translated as CASSVDEGQGPYEQYF.

CDR3 region: CAILRTFSGDRGLYNEQFF. Written as DNA, the CDR3 is TGTGCCATCCTTAGGACTTTTAGCGGGGACCGAGGGTTGTACAATGAGCAGTTCTTC. This chain connects TRBV10-3 to TRBJ2-1, with 8 positions matching TRBD2. V shed 8 bases and J 4 bases; nucleotides not matched to a gene: 22. Germline CDR1 is ENHRY and CDR2 is SYGVKD. The CDR3 is made up of 19 amino acids.

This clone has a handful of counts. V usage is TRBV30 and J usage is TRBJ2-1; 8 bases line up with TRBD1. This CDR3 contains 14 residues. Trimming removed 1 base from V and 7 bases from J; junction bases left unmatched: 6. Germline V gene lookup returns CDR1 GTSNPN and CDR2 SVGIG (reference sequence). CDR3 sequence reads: CAWSDDRGYNEQFF. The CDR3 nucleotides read TGTGCCTGGAGTGACGACAGGGGCTATAATGAGCAGTTCTTC.

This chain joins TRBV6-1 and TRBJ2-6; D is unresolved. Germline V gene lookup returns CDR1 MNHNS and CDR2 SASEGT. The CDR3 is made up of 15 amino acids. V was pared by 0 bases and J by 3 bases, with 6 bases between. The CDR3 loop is CASSEAPLGANVLTF. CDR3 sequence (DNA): TGTGCCAGCAGTGAAGCTCCTCTTGGGGCCAACGTCCTGACTTTC.